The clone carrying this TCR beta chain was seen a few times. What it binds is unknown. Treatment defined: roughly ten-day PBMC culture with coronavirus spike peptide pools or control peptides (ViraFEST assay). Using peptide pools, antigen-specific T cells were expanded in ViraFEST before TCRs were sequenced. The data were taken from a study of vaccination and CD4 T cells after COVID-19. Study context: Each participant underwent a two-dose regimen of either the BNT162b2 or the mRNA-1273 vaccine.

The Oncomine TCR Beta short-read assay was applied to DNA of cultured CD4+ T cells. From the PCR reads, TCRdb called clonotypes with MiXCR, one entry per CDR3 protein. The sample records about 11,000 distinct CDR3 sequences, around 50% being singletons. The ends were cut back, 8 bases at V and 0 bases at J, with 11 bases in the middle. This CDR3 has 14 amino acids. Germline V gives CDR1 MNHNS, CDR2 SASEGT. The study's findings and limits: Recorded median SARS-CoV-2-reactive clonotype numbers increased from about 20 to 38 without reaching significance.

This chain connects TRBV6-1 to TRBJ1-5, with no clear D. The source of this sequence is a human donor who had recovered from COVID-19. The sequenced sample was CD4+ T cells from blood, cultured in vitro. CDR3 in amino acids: CASLDPHSNQPQHF. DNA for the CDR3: TGTGCCAGCTTGGACCCCCATAGCAATCAGCCCCAGCATTTT.